The rows below give T cell receptor beta chains drawn from one sample of a study of blood T cell repertoires in COVID-19. The data were produced by immunoSEQ multiplex PCR, yet TCRdb's version contains in-frame clones alone and is incomplete. The sample lists some 90,000 clones, just over 90% occurring once. Sequenced: peripheral blood. These receptors came from a woman between 45 and 60 years old in a cohort sampled during active COVID-19. CDR3s include the opening cysteine and the closing phenylalanine or tryptophan. D genes are given only for firm matches. A clone size is listed for some rows: how often the clone was seen (once, few, many), or a class if it is expanded.

TRBJ2-1,NA,TRBD2,TRBV3-1/TRBV3-2,TGTGCCAGCAGCCTACGTGTAACGGCCGGGGGGAATGAGCAGTTCTTC,CASSLRVTAGGNEQFF
TRBJ2-3,NA,NA,TRBV10-3,TGTGCCATCAGTGAGTCAGGACTAACAGATACGCAGTATTTT,CAISESGLTDTQYF
TRBJ1-2,NA,TRBD1,TRBV4-1,TGCGCCAGCAGCCAACCTCGACAGGGGATTCCTTATGGCTACACCTTC,CASSQPRQGIPYGYTF
TRBJ2-7,few,NA,TRBV4-2,TGTGCCAGCAGCCAGACGAGTGGGGGGGCTTCCTACGAGCAGTACTTC,CASSQTSGGASYEQYF
TRBJ2-5,NA,NA,TRBV5-1,TGCGCCAGCAGTTCGAAGGAGAGGGAGACCCAGTACTTC,CASSSKERETQYF
TRBJ1-6,NA,NA,TRBV18,TGTGCCAGCTCTCAGAGACATACTGCGATTCCCCTCCACTTT,CASSQRHTAIPLHF
TRBJ2-3,NA,TRBD2,TRBV4-2,TGTGCCAGCAGCCAAGGAGCGGCTAGCGGGAGCCTTGGTACGCAGTATTTT,CASSQGAASGSLGTQYF
TRBJ2-1,NA,NA,TRBV3-1/TRBV3-2,TGTGCCAGCAGCCAAATGAGGCCGGGGAATGAGCAGTTCTTC,CASSQMRPGNEQFF
TRBJ2-5,NA,TRBD2,TRBV3-1/TRBV3-2,TGTGCCAGCAGGGCTAGCGGGCCACAAGAGACCCAGTACTTC,CASRASGPQETQYF
TRBJ1-2,NA,NA,TRBV24-1,TGTGCCACCAGTGAGAGGGACTATGGCTACACCTTC,CATSERDYGYTF
TRBJ2-6,NA,NA,TRBV11-2,TGTGCCAGCAGCTTTGTTAGGGGCCTTTGGAACTCTGGGGCCAACGTCCTGACTTTC,CASSFVRGLWNSGANVLTF
TRBJ2-2,NA,TRBD1,TRBV6-5,TGTGCCAGCAGGACAGGGTCAGCGAACACCGGGGAGCTGTTTTTT,CASRTGSANTGELFF
TRBJ2-3,NA,NA,TRBV7-8,TGTGCCAGCAGCTTAGCATGGACTAGCACAGATACGCAGTATTTT,CASSLAWTSTDTQYF
TRBJ2-3,NA,TRBD2,TRBV5-1,TGCGCCAGCAGCTCGGGACTAGCGGGGGGTAAGGTCCGAACAGATACGCAGTATTTT,CASSSGLAGGKVRTDTQYF
TRBJ2-1,NA,TRBD2,TRBV12-5,TGTGCTAGTGGTTTACCCCCCGGGACTAGCACCGCTGTGGACGAGCAGTTCTTC,CASGLPPGTSTAVDEQFF
TRBJ1-1,NA,TRBD1,TRBV19,TGTGCCAGTAGTGGGACAGGGAAGAACACTGAAGCTTTCTTT,CASSGTGKNTEAFF
TRBJ1-1,NA,NA,TRBV5-1,TGCGCCAGCAGCTCGTCGGGAATGAACACTGAAGCTTTCTTT,CASSSSGMNTEAFF
TRBJ2-2,NA,TRBD2,TRBV5-1,TGCGCCAGCAGCATTACTAGCGGGACGACCGGGGAGCTGTTTTTT,CASSITSGTTGELFF